Listed here is a single T cell receptor (beta chain). The antigen remains undetermined. Trimming cost V 4 bases and J 5 bases; bases outside gene matches: 8. This CDR3 is built from 15 residues. Germline V CDR1 and CDR2: MNHEY, SVGAGI. This table comes from immunoSEQ multiplex PCR, and its TCRdb copy is limited to in-frame clones, with some not included. The sample records around 83,000 clones, approximately 90% being singletons. This sample stems from a study of T cell responses to AZD1222 COVID-19 vaccine. Study information: Second-dose schedules of about 4 or about 12 weeks were combined. Study results and caveats: Females outnumbered males among donors, who were mostly white British; clonal diversity was possibly underestimated. Elevations in Spike-specific TCR breadth and depth followed administration of two AZD1222 doses. Every sample of the repertoires postdated the peak T cell response.

This chain joins TRBV6-5 and TRBJ1-1; 9 positions match TRBD1. The receptor's source is an adult in good health. This material consisted of peripheral blood, taken on day 0 of AZD1222 vaccination. The CDR3 DNA reads as TGTGCCAGCAGTTGGCCGGGACAGGGTCATACTGAAGCTTTCTTT. Translating gives CASSWPGQGHTEAFF.